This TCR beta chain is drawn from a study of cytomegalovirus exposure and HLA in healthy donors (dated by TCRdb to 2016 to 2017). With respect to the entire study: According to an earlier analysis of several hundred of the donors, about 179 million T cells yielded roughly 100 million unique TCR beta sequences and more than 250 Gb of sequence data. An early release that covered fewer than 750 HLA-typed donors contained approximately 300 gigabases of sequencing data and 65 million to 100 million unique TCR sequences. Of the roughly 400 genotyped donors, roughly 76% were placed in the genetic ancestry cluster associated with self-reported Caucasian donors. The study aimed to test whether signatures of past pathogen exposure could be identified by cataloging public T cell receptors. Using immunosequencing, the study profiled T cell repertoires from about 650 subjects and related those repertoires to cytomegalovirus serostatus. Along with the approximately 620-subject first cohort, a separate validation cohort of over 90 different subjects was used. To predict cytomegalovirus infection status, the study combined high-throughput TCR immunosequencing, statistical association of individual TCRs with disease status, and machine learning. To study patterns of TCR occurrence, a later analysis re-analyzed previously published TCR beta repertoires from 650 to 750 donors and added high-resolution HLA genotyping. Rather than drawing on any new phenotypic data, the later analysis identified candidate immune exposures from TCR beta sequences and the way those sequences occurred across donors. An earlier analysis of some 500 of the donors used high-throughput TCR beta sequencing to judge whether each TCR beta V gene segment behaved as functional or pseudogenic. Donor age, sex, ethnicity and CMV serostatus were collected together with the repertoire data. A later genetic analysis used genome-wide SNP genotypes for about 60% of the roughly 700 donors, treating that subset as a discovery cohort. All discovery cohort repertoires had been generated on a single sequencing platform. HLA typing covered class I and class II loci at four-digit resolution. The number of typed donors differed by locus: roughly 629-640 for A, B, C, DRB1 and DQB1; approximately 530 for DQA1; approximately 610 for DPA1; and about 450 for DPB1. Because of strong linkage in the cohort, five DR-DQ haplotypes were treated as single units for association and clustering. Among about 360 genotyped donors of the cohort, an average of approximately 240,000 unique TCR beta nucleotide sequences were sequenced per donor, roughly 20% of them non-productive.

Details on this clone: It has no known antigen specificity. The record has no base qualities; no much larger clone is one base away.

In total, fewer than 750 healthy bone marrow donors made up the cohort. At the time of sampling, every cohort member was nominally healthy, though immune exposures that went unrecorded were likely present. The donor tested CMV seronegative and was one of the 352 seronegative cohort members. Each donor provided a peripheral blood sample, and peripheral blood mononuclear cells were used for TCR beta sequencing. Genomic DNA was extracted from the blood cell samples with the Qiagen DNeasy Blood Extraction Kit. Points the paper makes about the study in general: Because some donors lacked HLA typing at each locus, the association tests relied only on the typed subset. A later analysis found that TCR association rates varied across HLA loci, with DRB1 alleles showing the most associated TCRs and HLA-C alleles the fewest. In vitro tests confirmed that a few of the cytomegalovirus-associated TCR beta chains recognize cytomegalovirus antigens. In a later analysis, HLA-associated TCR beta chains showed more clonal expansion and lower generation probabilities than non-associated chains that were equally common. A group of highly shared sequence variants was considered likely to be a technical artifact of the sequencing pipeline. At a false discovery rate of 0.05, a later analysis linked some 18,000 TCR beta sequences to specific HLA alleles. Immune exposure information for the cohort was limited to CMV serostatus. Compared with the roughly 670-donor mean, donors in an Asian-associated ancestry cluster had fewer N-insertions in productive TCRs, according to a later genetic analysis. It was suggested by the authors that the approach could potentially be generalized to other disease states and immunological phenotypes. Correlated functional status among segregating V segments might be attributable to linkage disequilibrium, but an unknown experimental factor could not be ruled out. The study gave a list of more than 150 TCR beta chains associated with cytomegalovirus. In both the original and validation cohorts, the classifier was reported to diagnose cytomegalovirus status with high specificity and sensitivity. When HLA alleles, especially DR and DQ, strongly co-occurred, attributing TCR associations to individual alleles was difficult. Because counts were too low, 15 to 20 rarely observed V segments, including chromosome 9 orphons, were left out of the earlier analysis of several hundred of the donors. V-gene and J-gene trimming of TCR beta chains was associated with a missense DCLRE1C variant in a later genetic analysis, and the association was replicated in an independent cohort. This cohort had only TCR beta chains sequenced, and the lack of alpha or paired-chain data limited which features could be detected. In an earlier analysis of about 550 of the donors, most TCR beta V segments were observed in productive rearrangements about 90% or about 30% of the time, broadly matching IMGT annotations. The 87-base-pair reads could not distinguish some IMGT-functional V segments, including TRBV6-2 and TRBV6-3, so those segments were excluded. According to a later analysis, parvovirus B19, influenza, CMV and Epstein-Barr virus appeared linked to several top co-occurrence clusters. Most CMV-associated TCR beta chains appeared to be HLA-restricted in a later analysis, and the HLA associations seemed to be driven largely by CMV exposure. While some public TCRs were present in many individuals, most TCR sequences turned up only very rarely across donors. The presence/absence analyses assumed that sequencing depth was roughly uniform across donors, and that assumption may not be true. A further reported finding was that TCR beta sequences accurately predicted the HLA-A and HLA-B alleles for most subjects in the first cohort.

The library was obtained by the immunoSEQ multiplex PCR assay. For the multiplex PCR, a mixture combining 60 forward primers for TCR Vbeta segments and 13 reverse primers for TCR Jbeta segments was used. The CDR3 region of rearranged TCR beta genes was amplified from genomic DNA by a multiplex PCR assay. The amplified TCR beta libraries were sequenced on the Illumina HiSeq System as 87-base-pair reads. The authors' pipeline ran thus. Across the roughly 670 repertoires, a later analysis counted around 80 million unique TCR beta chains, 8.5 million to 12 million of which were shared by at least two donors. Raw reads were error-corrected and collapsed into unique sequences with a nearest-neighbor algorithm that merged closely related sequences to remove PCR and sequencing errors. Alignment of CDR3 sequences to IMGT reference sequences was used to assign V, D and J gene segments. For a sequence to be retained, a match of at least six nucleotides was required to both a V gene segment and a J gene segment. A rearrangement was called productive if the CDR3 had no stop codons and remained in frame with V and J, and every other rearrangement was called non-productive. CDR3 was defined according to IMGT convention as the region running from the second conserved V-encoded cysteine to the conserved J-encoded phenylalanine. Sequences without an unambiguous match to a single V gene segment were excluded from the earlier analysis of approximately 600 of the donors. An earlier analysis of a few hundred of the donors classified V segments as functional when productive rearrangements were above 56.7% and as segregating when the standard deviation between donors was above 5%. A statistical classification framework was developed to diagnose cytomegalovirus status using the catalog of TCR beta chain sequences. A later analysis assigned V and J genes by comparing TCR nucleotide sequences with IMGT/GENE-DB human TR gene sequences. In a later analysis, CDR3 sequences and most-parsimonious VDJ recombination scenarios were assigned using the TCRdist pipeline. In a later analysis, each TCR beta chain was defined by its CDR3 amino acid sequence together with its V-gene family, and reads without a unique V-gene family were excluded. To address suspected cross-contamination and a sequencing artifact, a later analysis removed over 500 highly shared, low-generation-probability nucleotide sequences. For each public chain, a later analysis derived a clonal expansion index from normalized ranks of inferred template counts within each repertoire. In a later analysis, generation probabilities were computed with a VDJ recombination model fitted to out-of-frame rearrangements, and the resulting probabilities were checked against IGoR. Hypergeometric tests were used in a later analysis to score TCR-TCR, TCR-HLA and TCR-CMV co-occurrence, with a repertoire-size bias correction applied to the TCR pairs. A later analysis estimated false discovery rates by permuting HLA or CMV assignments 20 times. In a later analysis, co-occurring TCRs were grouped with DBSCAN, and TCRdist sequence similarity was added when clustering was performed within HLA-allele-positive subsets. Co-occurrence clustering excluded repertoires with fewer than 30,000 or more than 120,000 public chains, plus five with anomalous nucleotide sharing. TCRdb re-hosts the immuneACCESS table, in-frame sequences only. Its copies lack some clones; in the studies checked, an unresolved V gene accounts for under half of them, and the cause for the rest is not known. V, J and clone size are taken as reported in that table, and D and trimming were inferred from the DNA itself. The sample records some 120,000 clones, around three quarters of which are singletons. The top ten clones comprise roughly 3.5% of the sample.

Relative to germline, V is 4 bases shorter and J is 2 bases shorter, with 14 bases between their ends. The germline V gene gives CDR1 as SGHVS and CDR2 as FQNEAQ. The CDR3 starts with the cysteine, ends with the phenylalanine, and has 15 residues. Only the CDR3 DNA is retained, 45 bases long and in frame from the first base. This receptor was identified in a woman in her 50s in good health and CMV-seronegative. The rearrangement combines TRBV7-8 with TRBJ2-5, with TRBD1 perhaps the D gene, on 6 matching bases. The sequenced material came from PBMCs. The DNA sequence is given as TGTGCCAGCAGCTCCCCCCGGGACAAGCAAGAGACCCAGTACTTC. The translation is CASSSPRDKQETQYF.